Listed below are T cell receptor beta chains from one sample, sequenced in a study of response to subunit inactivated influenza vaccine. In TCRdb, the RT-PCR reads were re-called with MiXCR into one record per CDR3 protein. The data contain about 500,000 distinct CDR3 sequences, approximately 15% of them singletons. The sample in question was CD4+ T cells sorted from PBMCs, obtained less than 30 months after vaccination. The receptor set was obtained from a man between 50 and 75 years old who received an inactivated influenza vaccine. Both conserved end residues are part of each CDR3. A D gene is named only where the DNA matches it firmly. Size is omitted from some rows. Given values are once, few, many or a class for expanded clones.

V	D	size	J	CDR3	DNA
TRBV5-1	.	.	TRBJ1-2	CASSLDPPGYTF	TGCGCCAGCAGCTTGGACCCCCCTGGCTACACCTTC
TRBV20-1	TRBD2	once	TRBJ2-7	CSARGGGRGFYEQYF	TGCAGTGCTAGAGGGGGCGGGAGAGGATTTTACGAGCAGTACTTC
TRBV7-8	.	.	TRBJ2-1	CASTRAAHDNEQFF	TGTGCCAGCACGCGAGCAGCTCACGACAATGAGCAGTTCTTC
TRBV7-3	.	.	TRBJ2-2	CASSGENTGELFF	TGTGCCAGCAGCGGCGAGAACACCGGGGAGCTGTTTTTT
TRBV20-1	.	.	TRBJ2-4	CSARDSVRENIQYF	TGCAGTGCTAGAGATAGCGTGAGGGAAAACATTCAGTACTTC
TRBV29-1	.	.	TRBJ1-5	CSVVVDLNQPQHF	TGCAGCGTTGTGGTGGACTTAAATCAGCCCCAGCATTTT
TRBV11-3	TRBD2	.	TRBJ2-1	CASSLVLSGRGSNEQFF	TGTGCCAGCAGCTTAGTTCTTAGCGGGAGAGGTTCAAATGAGCAGTTCTTC
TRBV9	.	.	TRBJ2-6	CASSVDRQGPPSGANVLTF	TGTGCCAGCAGCGTAGATCGGCAGGGACCCCCCTCTGGGGCCAACGTCCTGACTTTC
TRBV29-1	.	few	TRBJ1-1	CSVAPGVVNTEAFF	TGCAGCGTCGCCCCCGGGGTGGTGAACACTGAAGCTTTCTTT
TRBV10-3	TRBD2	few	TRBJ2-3	CAITAGLAHTDTQYF	TGTGCCATCACCGCAGGACTAGCCCACACAGATACGCAGTATTTT
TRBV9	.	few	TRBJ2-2	CASSVGQATNTGELFF	TGTGCCAGCAGCGTAGGGCAAGCAACGAACACCGGGGAGCTGTTTTTT
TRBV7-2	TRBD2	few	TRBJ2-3	CASSLWPSGGDTQYF	TGTGCCAGCAGCTTATGGCCCTCGGGGGGAGATACGCAGTATTTT
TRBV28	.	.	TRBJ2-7	CASNNPSPSYEQYF	TGTGCCAGCAACAACCCTTCCCCATCTTACGAGCAGTACTTC
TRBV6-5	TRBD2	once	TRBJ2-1	CASTYRGSYNEQFF	TGTGCCAGCACTTATCGCGGGAGCTACAATGAGCAGTTCTTC
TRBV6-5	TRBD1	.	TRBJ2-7	CASSSYNAGTGGEQYF	TGTGCCAGCAGTTCGTATAACGCCGGGACAGGAGGCGAGCAGTACTTC
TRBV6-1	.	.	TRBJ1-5	CASRLDTGFNQPQHF	TGTGCCAGCAGGTTGGACACGGGCTTCAATCAGCCCCAGCATTTT
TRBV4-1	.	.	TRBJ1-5	CASSQAVNQPQHF	TGCGCCAGCAGCCAAGCAGTAAATCAGCCCCAGCATTTT
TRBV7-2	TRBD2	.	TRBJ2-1	CASSYRTSGARYDEQFF	TGTGCCAGCAGCTATCGGACTAGCGGGGCCAGGTACGATGAGCAGTTCTTC
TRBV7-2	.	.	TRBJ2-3	CASSSRPVPDTQYF	TGTGCCAGCAGCTCCCGACCGGTGCCAGATACGCAGTATTTT
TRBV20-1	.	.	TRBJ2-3	CSATNGDTQYF	TGCAGTGCCACAAACGGAGATACGCAGTATTTT
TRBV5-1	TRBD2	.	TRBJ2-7	CASSSEPAGSEQYF	TGCGCCAGCAGCTCAGAACCAGCGGGGAGCGAGCAGTACTTC
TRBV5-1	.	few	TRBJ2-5	CASSLGSGGSAQYF	TGCGCCAGCAGCTTGGGGTCCGGAGGATCTGCCCAGTACTTC
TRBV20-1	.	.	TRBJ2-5	CSALAGTNQETQYF	TGCAGTGCCCTGGCCGGGACAAACCAAGAGACCCAGTACTTC
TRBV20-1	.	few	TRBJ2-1	CSATVNEQFF	TGCAGTGCTACCGTCAATGAGCAGTTCTTC
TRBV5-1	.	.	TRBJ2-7	CASSLVVRSSYEQYF	TGCGCCAGCAGCTTGGTGGTCAGGAGCTCCTACGAGCAGTACTTC
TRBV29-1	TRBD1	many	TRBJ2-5	CSGRTGGETQYF	TGCAGCGGAAGGACAGGGGGAGAGACCCAGTACTTC
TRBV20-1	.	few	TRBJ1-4	CSARQVANEKLFF	TGCAGTGCTAGACAGGTTGCGAATGAAAAACTGTTTTTT
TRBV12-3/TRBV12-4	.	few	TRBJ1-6	CASSLQIYNSPLHF	TGTGCCAGCAGCCTACAGATCTATAATTCACCCCTCCACTTT
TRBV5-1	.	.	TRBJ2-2	CASSPDWVGGELFF	TGCGCCAGCAGCCCGGACTGGGTTGGCGGGGAGCTGTTTTTT
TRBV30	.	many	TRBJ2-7	CAWSVSGVSYEQYF	TGTGCCTGGAGTGTCTCAGGGGTCTCCTACGAGCAGTACTTC
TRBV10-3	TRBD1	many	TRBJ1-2	CAISEQGAMGYTF	TGTGCCATCAGTGAACAGGGGGCGATGGGCTACACCTTC